The present T cell receptor beta chain was sequenced within a study of CD8+ T cells in alopecia areata. Trimming took 5 bases from V and 7 from J, leaving 11 bases between them. The CDR3 has 12 residues. The germline V gene has CDR1 KGHSH and CDR2 LQKENI. Extracted from the samples, RNA was reverse transcribed into cDNA to serve as the sequencing template. The data were produced by immunoSEQ multiplex PCR, yet TCRdb's version contains in-frame clones alone and is incomplete. The repertoire holds about 82,000 clones, roughly half seen once, with approximately 5.3% in the top ten. The study team obtained lesional scalp punch biopsies and peripheral blood from alopecia areata patients.

The source is a human donor with alopecia areata. The chain joins TRBV18 to TRBJ1-1, with D perhaps TRBD1 (6 bases). The sequencing sample was made of NKG2D-high CD8+ T cells sorted from blood. For the CDR3, the DNA is TGTGCCAGCTCAGACCGGGACATTGAAGCTTTCTTT. It is translated as CASSDRDIEAFF.